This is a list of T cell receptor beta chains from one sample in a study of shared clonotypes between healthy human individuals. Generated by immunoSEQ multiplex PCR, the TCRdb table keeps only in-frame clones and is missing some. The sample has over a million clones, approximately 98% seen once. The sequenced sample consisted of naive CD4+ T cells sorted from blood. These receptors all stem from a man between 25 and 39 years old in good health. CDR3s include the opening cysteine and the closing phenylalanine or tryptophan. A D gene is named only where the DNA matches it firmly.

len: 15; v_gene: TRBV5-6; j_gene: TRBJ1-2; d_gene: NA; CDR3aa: CASSPGRRVNYGYTF
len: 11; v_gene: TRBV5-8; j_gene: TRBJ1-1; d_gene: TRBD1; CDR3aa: CASTRTGVAFF
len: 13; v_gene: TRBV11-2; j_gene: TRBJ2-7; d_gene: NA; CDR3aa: CASSLAGSYEQYF
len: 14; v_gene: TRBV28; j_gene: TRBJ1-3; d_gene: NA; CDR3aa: CASSLVDSGNTIYF
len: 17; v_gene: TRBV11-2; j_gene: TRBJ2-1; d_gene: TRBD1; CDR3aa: CASSLQGQAVTYNEQFF
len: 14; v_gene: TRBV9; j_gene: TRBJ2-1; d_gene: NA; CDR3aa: CASSVIQGGNEQFF
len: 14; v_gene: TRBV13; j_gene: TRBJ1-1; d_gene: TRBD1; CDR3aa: CASSQGQGRTEAFF
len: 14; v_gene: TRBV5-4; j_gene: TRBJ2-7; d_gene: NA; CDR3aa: CASSDPRGSYEQYF
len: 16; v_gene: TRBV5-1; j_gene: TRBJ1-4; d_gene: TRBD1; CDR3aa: CASSSTGVGVFEKLFF
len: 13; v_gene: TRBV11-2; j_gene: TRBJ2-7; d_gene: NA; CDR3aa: CASSTGPIYEQYF
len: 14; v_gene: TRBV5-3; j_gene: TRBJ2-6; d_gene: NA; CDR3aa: CARSLVSGANVLTF
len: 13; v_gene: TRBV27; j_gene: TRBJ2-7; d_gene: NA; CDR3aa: CASSFSVSYEQYF
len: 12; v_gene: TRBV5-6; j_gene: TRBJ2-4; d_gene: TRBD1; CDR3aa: CASSLRQGRQYF
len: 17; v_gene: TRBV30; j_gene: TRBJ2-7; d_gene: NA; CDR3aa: CAWSPTGEGLRCYEQYF
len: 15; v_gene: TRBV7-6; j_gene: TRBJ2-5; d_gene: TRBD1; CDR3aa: CASSLGQGGQETQYF
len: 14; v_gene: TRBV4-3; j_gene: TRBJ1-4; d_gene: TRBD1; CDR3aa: CASSPQGANEKLFF
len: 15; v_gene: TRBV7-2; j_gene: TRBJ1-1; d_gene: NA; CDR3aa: CASSTNPMGGTEAFF
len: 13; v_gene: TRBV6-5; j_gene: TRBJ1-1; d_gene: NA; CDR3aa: CASSRIGGTEAFF
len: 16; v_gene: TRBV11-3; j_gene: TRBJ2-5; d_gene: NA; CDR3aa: CASSLGASLAGETQYF
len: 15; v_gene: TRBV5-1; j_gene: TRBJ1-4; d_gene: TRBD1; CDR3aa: CASSGRDRGSEKLFF
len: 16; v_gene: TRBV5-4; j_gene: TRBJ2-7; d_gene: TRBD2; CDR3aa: CASSFDGLAGGHEQYF
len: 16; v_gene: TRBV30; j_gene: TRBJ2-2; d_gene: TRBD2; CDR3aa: CAWSYGLAGTTGELFF
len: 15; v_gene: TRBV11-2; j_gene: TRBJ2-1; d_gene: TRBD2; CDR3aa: CASRLLAGRGNEQFF
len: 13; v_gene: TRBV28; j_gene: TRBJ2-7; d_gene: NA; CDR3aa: CASTITAGYEQYF
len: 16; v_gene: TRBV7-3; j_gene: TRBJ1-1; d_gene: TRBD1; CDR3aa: CASSPHRGRQNTEAFF
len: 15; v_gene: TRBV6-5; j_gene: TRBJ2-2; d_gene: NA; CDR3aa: CASSFGPGLGGELFF
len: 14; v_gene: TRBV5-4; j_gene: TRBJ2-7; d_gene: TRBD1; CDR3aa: CASRTDRGPYEQYF
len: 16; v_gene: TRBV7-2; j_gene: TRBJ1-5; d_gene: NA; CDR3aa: CASSLGYREFNQPQHF
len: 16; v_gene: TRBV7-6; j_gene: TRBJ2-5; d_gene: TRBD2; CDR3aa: CASSLGGGRAPETQYF
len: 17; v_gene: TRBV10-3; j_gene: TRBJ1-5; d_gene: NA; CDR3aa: CAISESTLSERSQPQHF
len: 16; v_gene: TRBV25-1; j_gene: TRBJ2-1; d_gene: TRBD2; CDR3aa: CASSETSGRPTNEQFF
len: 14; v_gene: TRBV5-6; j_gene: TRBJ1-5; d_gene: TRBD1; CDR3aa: CASSLDRGRQPQHF
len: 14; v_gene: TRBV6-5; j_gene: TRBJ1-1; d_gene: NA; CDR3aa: CASSYQGLNTEAFF
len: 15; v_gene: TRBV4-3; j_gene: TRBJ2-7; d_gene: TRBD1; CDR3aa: CASSLFGTGSYEQYF
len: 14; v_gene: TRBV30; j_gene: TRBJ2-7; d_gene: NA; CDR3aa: CAWSVSGGAYEQYF
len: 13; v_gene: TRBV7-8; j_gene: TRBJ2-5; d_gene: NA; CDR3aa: CASSFLSQETQYF
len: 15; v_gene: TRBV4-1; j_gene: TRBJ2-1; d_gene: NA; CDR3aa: CASSQDAEQNNEQFF
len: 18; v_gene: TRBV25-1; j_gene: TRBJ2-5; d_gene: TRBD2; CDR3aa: CASSEFRLAGGSRETQYF
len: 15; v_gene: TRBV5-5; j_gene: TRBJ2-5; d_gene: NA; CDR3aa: CASSLVTVNQETQYF